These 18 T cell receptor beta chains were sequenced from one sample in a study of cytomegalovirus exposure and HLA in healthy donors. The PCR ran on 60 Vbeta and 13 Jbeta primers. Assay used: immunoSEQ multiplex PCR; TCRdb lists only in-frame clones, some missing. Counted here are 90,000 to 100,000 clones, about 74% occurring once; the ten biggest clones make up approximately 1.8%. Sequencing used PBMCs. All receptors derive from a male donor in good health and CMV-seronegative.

The CDR3 sequence is CASSLAPRTSGISEQYF. The CDR3 DNA reads as TGTGCCAGCAGCTTAGCTCCTAGGACTAGCGGGATTTCGGAGCAGTACTTC. The chain combines TRBV7-2 with TRBJ2-7; TRBD2 matches at 12 bases. The germline gives CDR1 SGHTA, CDR2 FQGNSA. The CDR3 has 17 amino acids. J was trimmed by 7 bases and V by 0 bases; bases with no gene match: 10.

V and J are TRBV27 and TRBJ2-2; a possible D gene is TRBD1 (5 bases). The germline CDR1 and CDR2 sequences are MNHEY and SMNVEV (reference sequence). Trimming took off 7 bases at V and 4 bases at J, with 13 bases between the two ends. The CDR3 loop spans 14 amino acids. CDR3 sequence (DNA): TGTGCCAGCACCCCAGGGTGGGGCACCGGGGAGCTGTTTTTT. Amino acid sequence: CASTPGWGTGELFF.

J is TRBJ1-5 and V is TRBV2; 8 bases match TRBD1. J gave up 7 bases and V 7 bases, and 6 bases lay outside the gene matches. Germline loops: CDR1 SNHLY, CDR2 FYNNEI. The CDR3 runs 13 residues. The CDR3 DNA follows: TGTGCCAGCAATACAGGGGGGCAGCAGCCCCAGCATTTT. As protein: CASNTGGQQPQHF.

CDR3 protein: CASSSSSYEQYF. The CDR3 region has the DNA TGTGCCAGCAGCTCCTCCTCCTACGAGCAGTACTTC. The chain joins TRBV11-2 to TRBJ2-7; D ambiguous. This CDR3 has 12 residues. The germline V and J ends were trimmed by 4 bases and 0 bases, with 4 bases remaining between them. Germline-derived CDR1 and CDR2 are SGHAT and FQNNGV.

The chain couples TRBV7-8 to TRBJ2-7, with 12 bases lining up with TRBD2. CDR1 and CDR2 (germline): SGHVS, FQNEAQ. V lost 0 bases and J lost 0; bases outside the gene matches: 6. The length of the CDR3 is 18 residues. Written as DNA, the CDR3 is TGTGCCAGCAGCTTAGCGCGACTAGCGGGAGACAACTCCTACGAGCAGTACTTC. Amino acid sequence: CASSLARLAGDNSYEQYF. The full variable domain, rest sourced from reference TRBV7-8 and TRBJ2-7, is GAGVSQSPRYKVAKRGQDVALRCDPISGHVSLFWYQQALGQGPEFLTYFQNEAQLDKSGLPSDRFFAERPEGSVSTLKIQRTQQEDSAVYLCASSLARLAGDNSYEQYFGPGTRLTVT.

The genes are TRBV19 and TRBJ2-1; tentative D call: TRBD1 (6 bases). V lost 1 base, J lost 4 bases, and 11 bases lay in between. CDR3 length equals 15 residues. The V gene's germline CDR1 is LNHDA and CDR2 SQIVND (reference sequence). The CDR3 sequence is CASSIGQVAYNEQFF. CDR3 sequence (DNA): TGTGCCAGTAGTATAGGACAGGTGGCTTACAATGAGCAGTTCTTC.

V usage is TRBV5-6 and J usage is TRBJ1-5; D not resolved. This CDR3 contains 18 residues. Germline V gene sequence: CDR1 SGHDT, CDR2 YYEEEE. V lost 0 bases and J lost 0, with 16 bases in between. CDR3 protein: CASSLGRKGLYSNQPQHF. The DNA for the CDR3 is TGTGCCAGCAGCTTGGGTAGGAAAGGACTCTATAGCAATCAGCCCCAGCATTTT.

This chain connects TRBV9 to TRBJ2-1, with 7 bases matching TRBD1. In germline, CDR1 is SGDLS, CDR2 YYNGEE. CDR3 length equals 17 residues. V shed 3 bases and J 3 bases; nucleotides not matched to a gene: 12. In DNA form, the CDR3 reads TGTGCCAGCAGCGAGCCAAAAGGGGGCGCGGGCTACAATGAGCAGTTCTTC. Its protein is CASSEPKGGAGYNEQFF.

DNA of the CDR3: TGCAGCGTTGCTACGAGGACAGCATATGGCTACACCTTC. The encoded protein is CSVATRTAYGYTF. The chain carries TRBV29-1 and TRBJ1-2; D might be TRBD1 (6 bases). The ends were cut back, 4 bases at V and 5 bases at J, with 14 bases in the middle. Looked up from germline, CDR1 is SQVTM and CDR2 is ANQGSEA. The CDR3 sequence is 13 residues long. Supplemented by reference TRBV29-1 and TRBJ1-2, the full variable domain reads SAVISQKPSRDICQRGTSLTIQCQVDSQVTMMFWYRQQPGQSLTLIATANQGSEATYESGFVIDKFPISRPNLTFSTLTVSNMSPEDSSIYLCSVATRTAYGYTFGSGTRLTVV.

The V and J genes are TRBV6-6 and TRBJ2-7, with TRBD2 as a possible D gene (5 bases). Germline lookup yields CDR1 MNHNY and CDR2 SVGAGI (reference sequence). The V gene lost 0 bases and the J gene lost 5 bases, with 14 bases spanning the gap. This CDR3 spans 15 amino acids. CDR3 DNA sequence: TGTGCCAGCAGTTACTCGATGGTCGGGGTGAACGAGCAGTACTTC. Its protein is CASSYSMVGVNEQYF.

This CDR3 reads CASRAKGQGSGTEAFF. The CDR3 DNA sequence: TGTGCCAGCAGAGCAAAAGGACAGGGGTCGGGCACTGAAGCTTTCTTT. The V call is TRBV25-1, the J call TRBJ1-1; 9 bases agree with TRBD1. Germline assignment: CDR1 MGHDK and CDR2 SYGVNS. The CDR3 sequence is 16 residues long. V was clipped by 6 bases and J by 4 bases; unmatched bases: 12.

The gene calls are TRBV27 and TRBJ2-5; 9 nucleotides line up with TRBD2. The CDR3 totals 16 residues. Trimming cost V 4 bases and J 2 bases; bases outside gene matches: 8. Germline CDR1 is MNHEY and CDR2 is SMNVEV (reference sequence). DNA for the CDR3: TGTGCCAGCAGTTCAAATAGCGGGAGCCTACAAGAGACCCAGTACTTC. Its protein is CASSSNSGSLQETQYF.

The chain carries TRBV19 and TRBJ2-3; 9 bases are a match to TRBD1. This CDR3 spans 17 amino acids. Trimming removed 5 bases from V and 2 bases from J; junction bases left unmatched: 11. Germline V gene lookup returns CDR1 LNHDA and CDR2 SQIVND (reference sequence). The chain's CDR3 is CASSAPRGTGYTDTQYF. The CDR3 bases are TGTGCCAGTAGTGCCCCTCGGGGGACAGGGTACACAGATACGCAGTATTTT. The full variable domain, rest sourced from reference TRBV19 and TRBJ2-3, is DGGITQSPKYLFRKEGQNVTLSCEQNLNHDAMYWYRQDPGQGLRLIYYSQIVNDFQKGDIAEGYSVSREKKESFPLTVTSAQKNPTAFYLCASSAPRGTGYTDTQYFGPGTRLTVL.

The chain's CDR3 is CASSQGPYGGQPQHF. The CDR3 DNA reads TGTGCCAGCAGCCAGGGACCGTACGGGGGTCAGCCCCAGCATTTT. This chain connects TRBV6-1 to TRBJ1-5, with D possibly matching TRBD1 (5 bases). The CDR3 runs 15 residues. Germline assignment: CDR1 MNHNS and CDR2 SASEGT. V was clipped by 6 bases and J by 6 bases, with 18 bases between them.

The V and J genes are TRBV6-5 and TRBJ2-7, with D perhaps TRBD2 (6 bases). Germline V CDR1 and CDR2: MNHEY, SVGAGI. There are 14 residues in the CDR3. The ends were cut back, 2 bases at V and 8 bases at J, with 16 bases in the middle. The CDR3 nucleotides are TGTGCCAGCAGTTACGCGCTCTTGGAGGGGAAGCAGTACTTC. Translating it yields CASSYALLEGKQYF.

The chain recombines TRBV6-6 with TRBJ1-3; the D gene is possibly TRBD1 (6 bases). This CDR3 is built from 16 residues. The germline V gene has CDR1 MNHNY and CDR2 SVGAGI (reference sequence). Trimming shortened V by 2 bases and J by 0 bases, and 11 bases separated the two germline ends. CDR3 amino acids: CASSYLRTVSGNTIYF. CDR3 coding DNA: TGTGCCAGCAGTTACCTCCGGACAGTCTCTGGAAACACCATATATTTT.

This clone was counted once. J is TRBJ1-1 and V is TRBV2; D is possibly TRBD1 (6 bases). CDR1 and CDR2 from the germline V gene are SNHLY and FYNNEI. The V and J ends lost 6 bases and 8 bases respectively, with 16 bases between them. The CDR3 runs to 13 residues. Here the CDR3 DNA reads TGTGCCAGCAGCGTTGGACAGATGGCGGAAGCTTTCTTT. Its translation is CASSVGQMAEAFF.

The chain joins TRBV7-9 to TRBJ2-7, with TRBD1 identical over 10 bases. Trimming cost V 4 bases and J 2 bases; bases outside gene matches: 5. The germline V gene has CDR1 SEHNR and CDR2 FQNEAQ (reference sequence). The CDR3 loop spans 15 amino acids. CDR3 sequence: CASSSGTGVPYEQYF. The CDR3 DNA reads TGTGCCAGCAGCTCCGGGACAGGGGTCCCCTACGAGCAGTACTTC. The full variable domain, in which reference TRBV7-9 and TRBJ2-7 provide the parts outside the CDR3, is DTGVSQNPRHKITKRGQNVTFRCDPISEHNRLYWYRQTLGQGPEFLTYFQNEAQLEKSRLLSDRFSAERPKGSFSTLEIQRTEQGDSAMYLCASSSGTGVPYEQYFGPGTRLTVT.